One and the same sample provided the 21 T cell receptor beta chains below, sequenced in a study of T cell responses to AZD1222 COVID-19 vaccine (dated by TCRdb to 2020 to 2023). This specimen's time point label, interpreted: baseline before first vaccination. The library relied on the immunoSEQ multiplex PCR assay. TCRdb took over this immuneACCESS table, retaining in-frame rearrangements with V and J assigned. Such tables are incomplete; in checked studies, under half of the missing clones stem from an unresolved V gene, and the remainder is unexplained. This sample holds about 110,000 clones; more than 70% were observed only once. 2.5% to 4% of the sample is taken by the ten largest. Material: peripheral blood, obtained on day 0 of AZD1222 vaccination. The receptor set was obtained from an adult in good health.

The gene calls are TRBV6-5 and TRBJ1-1, with D unresolved. Trimming removed 2 bases from V and 9 bases from J, with 10 bases in between. Germline V CDR1 and CDR2: MNHEY, SVGAGI. The CDR3 has 12 amino acids. In nucleotides, the CDR3 is TGTGCCAGCAGTTACGCACAAGGAAAAGCTTTCTTT. As protein: CASSYAQGKAFF.

This clone was observed a handful of times. The chain joins TRBV30 to TRBJ1-5; 9 bases match TRBD1. V was pared by 5 bases and J by 5 bases, with 16 bases of the junction left unmatched. Germline lookup yields CDR1 GTSNPN and CDR2 SVGIG (reference sequence). This CDR3 has 17 amino acids. DNA for the CDR3: TGTGCCTGGGATAACAGGGGGCTTTCTTCGGTAGATCAGCCCCAGCATTTT. Protein sequence: CAWDNRGLSSVDQPQHF.

The chain employs TRBV6-5 and TRBJ1-2; D remains ambiguous. The V and J ends lost 0 bases and 4 bases respectively, with 12 bases between them. The CDR3 contains 15 residues. CDR1 is MNHEY, CDR2 SVGAGI, per germline. The CDR3 DNA is TGTGCCAGCAGTTACTCGGAGCCAGTCGGCTATGGCTACACCTTC. Protein sequence: CASSYSEPVGYGYTF.

The CDR3 nucleotides are TGTGCCAGCAGCCAAGGCCCTAGCGTGGGAGAGACCCAGTACTTC. Its protein is CASSQGPSVGETQYF. The chain combines TRBV3-1 (or the pseudogene TRBV3-2) with TRBJ2-5, with D maybe TRBD2 (6 bases). Germline V gives CDR1 LGHDT, CDR2 YNNKEL (reference sequence). This CDR3 has 15 amino acids. Trimming cost V 1 base and J 4 bases, with 13 bases left between them.

This clone was found once. The chain carries TRBV18 and TRBJ1-5; 9 nucleotides agree with TRBD1. Trimming at V came to 2 bases and at J to 1 base, leaving 3 bases not matched to a gene. Germline V gene data show CDR1 as KGHSH and CDR2 as LQKENI. This CDR3 comprises 16 residues. CDR3 protein: CASSPFDRGSNQPQHF. DNA of the CDR3: TGTGCCAGCTCACCATTCGACAGGGGGAGCAATCAGCCCCAGCATTTT.

The CDR3 DNA follows: TGTGCCAGCAGCCAAGATCTCCGGGGAGCGGGGGGCCGGACCGGGGAGCTGTTTTTT. It yields the protein CASSQDLRGAGGRTGELFF. This sequence joins TRBV3-1 (or the pseudogene TRBV3-2) and TRBJ2-2; 9 bases fit TRBD2. CDR1 is LGHDT, CDR2 YNNKEL, per germline (reference sequence). The CDR3 is 19 amino acids. Trimming cost V 0 bases and J 5 bases; bases outside gene matches: 13.

The chain couples TRBV18 to TRBJ2-7; TRBD2 matches at 7 bases. This CDR3 has 13 amino acids. Germline CDR1 KGHSH, CDR2 LQKENI. The J segment lost 3 bases and the V segment lost 10 bases, leaving 9 bases of the junction unmatched. The CDR3 nucleotides read TGTGCCACCCGGGGAGGGGAGAACTACGAGCAGTACTTC. Its translation: CATRGGENYEQYF.

This clone was found many times. The chain combines TRBV6-2 or TRBV6-3 with TRBJ2-7; 10 bases line up with TRBD1. CDR3 length equals 15 residues. The V segment lost 6 bases and the J segment 1 base; nucleotides outside the gene matches: 6. Germline-derived CDR1 and CDR2 are MNHEY and SVGEGT. In DNA form, the CDR3 reads TGTGCCAGCAGCTCAGGACAGGGGGGATCCTACGAGCAGTACTTC. This sequence encodes CASSSGQGGSYEQYF.

Points on this clone: In the same sample, other DNA sequences code for this CDR3. The V gene is TRBV6-5, the J gene TRBJ1-1, with 10 bases that match TRBD1. Trimming cost V 6 bases and J 5 bases; bases outside gene matches: 9. This CDR3 region has 15 residues. Germline V CDR1 and CDR2: MNHEY, SVGAGI. The CDR3 reads CASSPRQGAGTEAFF. CDR3 DNA: TGTGCCAGCAGCCCCAGACAGGGGGCAGGGACTGAAGCTTTCTTT.

V usage is TRBV6-2 or TRBV6-3 and J usage is TRBJ1-5, with 7 bases that match TRBD1. This CDR3 is 18 amino acids long. CDR1 and CDR2 (germline): MNHEY, SVGEGT. V shed 0 bases, J shed 0 bases, and the junction held 8 bases outside the gene matches. The CDR3 DNA reads TGTGCCAGCAGTTACTCGATCGGGACAGCAAGTAGCAATCAGCCCCAGCATTTT. Its translation: CASSYSIGTASSNQPQHF.

This clone was found a few times. The genes are TRBV7-7 and TRBJ2-2, with 9 bases fitting TRBD1. J lost 6 bases, V lost 5 bases, and 10 bases had no gene match. CDR3 length: 16 amino acids. The germline gives CDR1 SSHAT, CDR2 FNYEAQ (reference sequence). CDR3 loop: CASSPQGQGIAGELFF. CDR3 DNA sequence: TGTGCCAGCAGCCCCCAGGGACAGGGAATCGCCGGGGAGCTGTTTTTT.

The genes are TRBV12-2 and TRBJ1-5. TRBV12-2 is a pseudogene locus. The CDR3 has 16 residues. CDR3 loop: CASRLWTGDSNQPQHF. DNA of the CDR3: TGTGCAAGTCGCCTTTGGACGGGGGATAGCAATCAGCCCCAGCATTTT.

The rearrangement joins TRBV19 to TRBJ2-1, with 7 bases that match TRBD2. CDR1 is LNHDA and CDR2 is SQIVND in the germline V gene (reference sequence). The CDR3 runs 15 residues. Unmatched junction bases numbered 9, after V lost 10 bases and J lost 0 bases. CDR3 amino acids: CATRTGGSSYNEQFF. Written as DNA, the CDR3 is TGTGCCACCAGGACCGGGGGGAGCTCCTACAATGAGCAGTTCTTC.

V and J are TRBV3-1 (or the pseudogene TRBV3-2) and TRBJ1-2; D remains unclear. The V end lost 5 bases, the J end lost 4 bases, and 14 bases lay between the germline ends. The CDR3 sequence is 14 residues long. Germline V lookup: CDR1 LGHDT, CDR2 YNNKEL (reference sequence). The CDR3 sequence is CASSSIIRGYGYTF. CDR3 bases: TGTGCCAGCAGCTCAATCATACGGGGCTATGGCTACACCTTC.

The chain is built from TRBV2 and TRBJ2-1; tentative D call: TRBD2 (6 bases). This CDR3 spans 14 amino acids. Germline CDR1 is SNHLY and CDR2 is FYNNEI. The ends were cut back, 5 bases at V and 7 bases at J, with 15 bases in the middle. CDR3 amino acids: CASSSRPGGNEQFF. DNA of the CDR3: TGTGCCAGCAGTTCCCGCCCCGGGGGTAATGAGCAGTTCTTC.

The rearrangement joins TRBV19 to TRBJ2-5, with D unclear. Trimming removed 7 bases from V and 1 base from J, with 10 bases in between. In germline, CDR1 is LNHDA, CDR2 SQIVND (reference sequence). The CDR3 has 13 amino acids. Here the CDR3 reads CASTARLQETQYF. DNA of the CDR3: TGTGCCAGTACCGCTCGGCTCCAAGAGACCCAGTACTTC.

The CDR3 protein is CASSGDRGLKNTEAFF. The CDR3 coding sequence is TGTGCCAGCAGTGGGGACAGGGGCCTCAAGAACACTGAAGCTTTCTTT. The V gene is TRBV6-1, the J gene TRBJ1-1, with 10 bases that match TRBD1. The CDR3 runs to 16 residues. The V gene end was trimmed by 4 bases and the J gene end by 1 base; junction bases not matched to a gene: 6. The germline V gene has CDR1 MNHNS and CDR2 SASEGT.

The V call is TRBV3-1 (or the pseudogene TRBV3-2), the J call TRBJ1-5; D gene uncertain. This CDR3 is 15 amino acids long. V was shortened by 3 bases and J by 0 bases, with 9 bases between the two germline ends. The germline CDR1 and CDR2 sequences are LGHDT and YNNKEL (reference sequence). CDR3 amino acids: CASSQTGNSNQPQHF. Here the CDR3 DNA reads TGTGCCAGCAGCCAGACCGGGAATAGCAATCAGCCCCAGCATTTT.

This clone was seen a single time. Other DNA sequences in this specimen translate into the identical CDR3. CDR3: CASSDGGQPQHF. For the CDR3, the DNA is TGTGCCAGCAGCGACGGGGGTCAGCCCCAGCATTTT. J is TRBJ1-5 and V is TRBV7-9; tentative D call: TRBD1 (5 bases). Per germline, CDR1 SEHNR and CDR2 FQNEAQ (reference sequence). The CDR3 spans 12 residues. The V and J ends lost 5 bases and 6 bases respectively, with 8 bases between them.

The chain links TRBV28 to TRBJ1-2; the D is unclear. Germline CDR1 reads MDHEN; CDR2 reads SYDVKM. V was trimmed by 6 bases and J by 2 bases, leaving 13 bases between them. The length of the CDR3 is 14 residues. The CDR3 sequence: CASSDPRGNYGYTF. CDR3 sequence (DNA): TGTGCCAGCAGCGACCCCCGAGGAAACTATGGCTACACCTTC.

The CDR3 sequence: CASSLPRGAGNTEAFF. CDR3 bases: TGTGCCAGCAGTTTACCGCGGGGGGCTGGTAACACTGAAGCTTTCTTT. The gene calls are TRBV28 and TRBJ1-1, with D possibly TRBD1 on 6 matching bases. The V gene lost 2 bases and the J gene lost 2 bases, with 15 bases spanning the gap. The CDR3 is made up of 16 amino acids. The germline V gene encodes CDR1 MDHEN and CDR2 SYDVKM.